This T cell receptor beta chain was recorded in a study of blood T cell repertoires in COVID-19. The CDR3 length is 16 residues. Germline trimming cut 4 bases from V and 4 bases from J; bases unmatched to any gene: 10. The V gene's germline CDR1 is ENHRY and CDR2 SYGVKD. Per the original data handling: Amplifying reference gene primers gave estimates of nucleated cell counts. The repertoire was sequenced with immunoSEQ multiplex PCR; TCRdb's copy has only in-frame clones and lacks some. V and J calls and clone size follow that table, whereas D and trimming were derived from the DNA. The top ten clones hold roughly 13% of a sample with around 97,000 clones, 84% of them seen once.

V gene TRBV10-3 combines with J gene TRBJ2-1; the match to TRBD2 covers 7 bases. The sequencing sample was made of peripheral blood. The sequence was obtained from a human donor in a cohort sampled during active or convalescent COVID-19. In DNA form, the CDR3 reads TGTGCCATCAGTGCTCCGTCGGCGGGGGTTTACAATGAGCAGTTCTTC. It translates to CAISAPSAGVYNEQFF.